The rows below give T cell receptor beta chains drawn from one sample of a study of cytomegalovirus exposure and HLA in healthy donors. Method: immunoSEQ multiplex PCR; TCRdb's copy keeps in-frame clones and lacks some. Of hundreds of thousands of clones in the sample, 82% were seen once. Source material: PBMCs. The receptors derive from a man in his forties in good health and CMV-seropositive. The CDR3 runs from the conserved cysteine through the conserved F or W. A D gene is named only where the DNA matches it firmly. Clone size is shown for a subset of rows, as once, few, many or a class of expanded clone.

>TRBV15|TRBJ1-3|TRBD1|-
TGTGCCACCAGCAGAGATCTGAACAGGGGTTATGGAAACACCATATATTTT
CATSRDLNRGYGNTIYF
>TRBV6-5|TRBJ1-3|-|-
TGTGCCAGCAGCTCAGCAGGGTACACTGGAAACACCATATATTTT
CASSSAGYTGNTIYF
>TRBV6-5|TRBJ1-2|-|-
TGTGCCAGCAGTAATCAGGGTTTCGGCTACACCTTC
CASSNQGFGYTF
>TRBV19|TRBJ2-3|-|-
TGTGCCAGCGCCCTCGGGACTCTGTTTAGGGATACGCAGTATTTT
CASALGTLFRDTQYF
>TRBV27|TRBJ2-6|-|-
TGTGCCAGCAGTCCTCTCACAGGCCGACTCTCTGGGGCCAACGTCCTGACTTTC
CASSPLTGRLSGANVLTF
>TRBV9|TRBJ2-5|TRBD1|once
TGTGCCAGCAGCCCTCGACAGGGGAGTCAAGAGACCCAGTACTTC
CASSPRQGSQETQYF
>TRBV6-1|TRBJ1-2|-|-
TGTGCCAGCAGTGCCTCCTCACAAAGCTATGGCTACACCTTC
CASSASSQSYGYTF
>TRBV9|TRBJ2-6|-|-
TGTGCCAGCAGCGACCCCTTTCTAGCAACTGGGGCCAACGTCCTGACTTTC
CASSDPFLATGANVLTF
>TRBV2|TRBJ2-2|-|-
TGTGCCAGCAGTCCGGACACCGCGAACACCGGGGAGCTGTTTTTT
CASSPDTANTGELFF
>TRBV5-1|TRBJ1-4|TRBD1|-
TGCGCCAGCAGCCCCAGTCCCGGGACAGGGATCGGCGAAAAACTGTTTTTT
CASSPSPGTGIGEKLFF
>TRBV9|TRBJ2-7|-|-
TGTGCCAGCAGCGTAGAGGACCAGGGTCACGAGCAGTACTTC
CASSVEDQGHEQYF
>TRBV27|TRBJ1-1|-|-
TGTGCCAGCAGTCCCTCGGGGATCGAAGCTTTCTTT
CASSPSGIEAFF
>TRBV29-1|TRBJ2-1|TRBD2|-
TGCAGCGTGCCTGGACTAGGCCCATACAATGAGCAGTTCTTC
CSVPGLGPYNEQFF
>TRBV11-3|TRBJ2-1|-|-
TGTGCCAGCAGCTTAGGGCTGTCCACGGAGCAGTTCTTC
CASSLGLSTEQFF
>TRBV11-2|TRBJ2-3|-|-
TGTGCCAGCAGCCCAGAGGGCGAACGCACAGATACGCAGTATTTT
CASSPEGERTDTQYF
>TRBV5-1|TRBJ1-5|TRBD1|-
TGCGCCAGCAGCTTGGCAGGGGGAGTTCAGCCCCAGCATTTT
CASSLAGGVQPQHF
>TRBV7-9|TRBJ2-1|-|-
TGTGCCAGCAGCAAGACAGAGCTTTCCTACAATGAGCAGTTCTTC
CASSKTELSYNEQFF
>TRBV5-4|TRBJ2-7|TRBD1|-
TGTGCCAGCAGCTGGGGACAGGGGCACGAGCAGTACTTC
CASSWGQGHEQYF
>TRBV7-6|TRBJ1-2|TRBD1|few
TGTGCCAGCAGCTTAGGCGGGACAGACTATGGCTACACCTTC
CASSLGGTDYGYTF
>TRBV19|TRBJ1-1|-|once
TGTGCCAGTAGAAGGGAGGACATCGCCACTGAAGCTTTCTTT
CASRREDIATEAFF